This TCR beta chain stems from a study of monozygotic twins with inflammatory bowel disease. CDR1 is DFQATT, CDR2 SNEGSKA, per germline (reference sequence). The CDR3 consists of 15 residues. Amplification used two nested PCRs: around 17 cycles, then 9 cycles, on TCRalpha/TCRbeta cDNA. Each CDR3 protein gets one entry in TCRdb, which reprocessed the 5' RACE reads and gives no DNA. In all, the sample yields 420,000 or so distinct CDR3 sequences. The source of this sequence is a human donor with ulcerative colitis or Crohn's disease, or a healthy co-twin of an affected twin (not recorded which). Sequencing was carried out using blood. V gene TRBV20-1 combines with J gene TRBJ2-3; checking the TCRdb D call of TRBD2 is not possible without DNA. The CDR3 is CSADGAGSVTDTQYF.